The present T cell receptor (beta chain) was sequenced within a study of blood T cell repertoires in COVID-19. Study overall: COVID-19 samples, acute and convalescent, were from the United States, Italy and Spain.

The CDR3 is 15 residues long. V lost 1 base, J lost 1 base, and 11 bases lay in between. Germline assignment: CDR1 SGHNT and CDR2 YYREEE (reference sequence). Produced via immunoSEQ multiplex PCR; TCRdb's table is partial and in-frame only. The sample consists of approximately 150,000 clones, about 88% of them appearing once. Sequenced input: peripheral blood. This chain uses TRBV5-4 with TRBJ1-1, with D possibly matching TRBD1 (5 bases). The TCR was taken from a man aged 35-49 years with acute or convalescent COVID-19. In DNA form, the CDR3 reads TGTGCCAGCAGCTTGCGCCAGGGTGGGAACACTGAAGCTTTCTTT. Translated, it gives CASSLRQGGNTEAFF.